The rows below give T cell receptor beta chains drawn from one sample of a study of blood T cells in healthy people across ages. MiXCR, applied by TCRdb to the 5' RACE reads, yields one record per CDR3 protein. Of a few hundred thousand distinct CDR3 sequences listed, roughly a quarter are singletons. These same data were also listed under a study on T cells of mothers and their children.

The specimen was blood. The receptors come from a boy younger than 10 in good health. CDR3s include the opening cysteine and the closing phenylalanine or tryptophan. A D gene is named only where the DNA matches it firmly. A clone size is listed for some rows: how often the clone was seen (once, few, many), or a class if it is expanded.

d_call	v_call	clone_size	j_call	cdr3_aa	cdr3_nt
-	TRBV20-1	-	TRBJ1-1	CSAREGSLNTEAFF	TGCAGTGCTAGAGAGGGCAGCTTAAACACTGAAGCTTTCTTT
-	TRBV6-6	few	TRBJ1-1	CASSDRLVNTEAFF	TGTGCCAGCAGTGACCGCCTGGTGAACACTGAAGCTTTCTTT
TRBD2	TRBV2	-	TRBJ2-5	CASTWTSGSQETQYF	TGTGCCAGCACTTGGACTAGCGGGAGTCAAGAGACCCAGTACTTC
TRBD1	TRBV12-3/TRBV12-4	-	TRBJ1-6	CASSNRGGNSPLHF	TGTGCCAGCAGTAACAGGGGTGGGAATTCACCCCTCCACTTT
-	TRBV29-1	few	TRBJ2-5	CSVVGLGQETQYF	TGCAGCGTTGTAGGGCTGGGTCAAGAGACCCAGTACTTC
-	TRBV5-1	many	TRBJ2-6	CASSAQGNVLTF	TGCGCCAGCAGCGCCCAGGGGAACGTCCTGACTTTC
TRBD1	TRBV15	-	TRBJ2-7	CATRYTGDSYEQYF	TGTGCCACCAGATATACAGGGGACTCCTACGAGCAGTACTTC
-	TRBV3-1	few	TRBJ2-3	CASSYGLRTAGERQYF	TGTGCCAGCAGCTACGGTTTGAGGACAGCGGGCGAGAGGCAGTATTTT
TRBD1	TRBV20-1	-	TRBJ2-1	CSAPDMDRGPYNEQFF	TGCAGTGCTCCTGACATGGACAGGGGCCCTTACAATGAGCAGTTCTTC
TRBD2	TRBV20-1	-	TRBJ2-2	CSARPQSGLGTGELFF	TGCAGTGCTAGGCCCCAATCGGGACTAGGAACCGGGGAGCTGTTTTTT
-	TRBV27	-	TRBJ2-1	CASVESTNRAEQFF	TGTGCCAGCGTAGAATCTACAAACCGGGCTGAGCAGTTCTTC
-	TRBV28	few	TRBJ2-1	CASVGQIYNEQFF	TGTGCCAGCGTCGGGCAGATATACAATGAGCAGTTCTTC
TRBD2	TRBV12-3/TRBV12-4	few	TRBJ2-1	CASSFRFAGGYNEQFF	TGTGCCAGCAGTTTTCGGTTTGCGGGGGGCTACAATGAGCAGTTCTTC
-	TRBV20-1	-	TRBJ1-4	CSTTEVNNEKLFF	TGCAGTACAACAGAGGTTAATAATGAAAAACTGTTTTTT
TRBD2	TRBV3-1	few	TRBJ2-1	CASSRTGTSIVNEQFF	TGTGCCAGCAGCCGGACCGGGACTAGCATTGTGAATGAGCAGTTCTTC
TRBD2	TRBV20-1	few	TRBJ2-7	CSATIAGGRYEQYF	TGCAGTGCTACCATAGCGGGAGGGAGGTACGAGCAGTACTTC
-	TRBV2	-	TRBJ2-7	CASSVFKGIYEQYF	TGTGCCAGCAGTGTGTTCAAGGGGATCTACGAGCAGTACTTC
TRBD2	TRBV20-1	few	TRBJ2-5	CSARGAGGNWETQYF	TGCAGTGCAAGGGGGGCGGGAGGCAATTGGGAGACCCAGTACTTC
-	TRBV20-1	-	TRBJ1-6	CSASRREPPLHF	TGCAGTGCTAGTCGTCGAGAGCCACCCCTCCACTTT
-	TRBV24-1	-	TRBJ2-2	CATSDPATGELFF	TGTGCCACCAGTGATCCAGCCACCGGGGAGCTGTTTTTT
TRBD1	TRBV7-2	-	TRBJ2-7	CASSLTGGMEQYF	TGTGCCAGCAGCTTGACAGGGGGTATGGAGCAGTACTTC
TRBD1	TRBV10-3	once	TRBJ1-2	CAISESRQGRNYGYTF	TGTGCCATCAGTGAGTCAAGACAGGGGAGGAACTATGGCTACACCTTC
-	TRBV28	few	TRBJ1-2	CASSLQGSYGYTF	TGTGCCAGCAGTTTGCAGGGTAGCTATGGCTACACCTTC
-	TRBV3-1	-	TRBJ1-2	CASSQGTVGGYTF	TGTGCCAGCAGCCAAGGGACAGTGGGAGGCTACACCTTC
-	TRBV9	-	TRBJ1-3	CASSETGRSSGNTIYF	TGTGCCAGCAGCGAGACAGGTCGGAGCTCTGGAAACACCATATATTTT
-	TRBV24-1	-	TRBJ2-5	CATSDFSGGMETQYF	TGTGCCACCAGTGATTTCTCCGGGGGCATGGAGACCCAGTACTTC
TRBD2	TRBV7-3	-	TRBJ2-3	CASSLDSGGTDTQYF	TGTGCCAGCAGCTTAGATAGCGGGGGCACAGATACGCAGTATTTT
-	TRBV12-3/TRBV12-4	few	TRBJ2-7	CASSLDLLTYEQYF	TGTGCCAGCAGTTTAGATCTCCTAACCTACGAGCAGTACTTC
TRBD1	TRBV30	-	TRBJ2-5	CACDREETQYF	TGTGCCTGTGACAGGGAAGAGACCCAGTACTTC
-	TRBV15	-	TRBJ2-4	CATSRVGDTQAKNIQYF	TGTGCCACCAGCAGAGTGGGGGACACCCAAGCCAAAAACATTCAGTACTTC
-	TRBV10-3	-	TRBJ2-1	CAISEVASSYNEQFF	TGTGCCATCAGTGAGGTGGCTAGCTCCTACAATGAGCAGTTCTTC
-	TRBV5-1	-	TRBJ2-7	CASSLEGPRGTYEQYF	TGCGCCAGCAGCTTGGAGGGCCCACGGGGTACCTACGAGCAGTACTTC